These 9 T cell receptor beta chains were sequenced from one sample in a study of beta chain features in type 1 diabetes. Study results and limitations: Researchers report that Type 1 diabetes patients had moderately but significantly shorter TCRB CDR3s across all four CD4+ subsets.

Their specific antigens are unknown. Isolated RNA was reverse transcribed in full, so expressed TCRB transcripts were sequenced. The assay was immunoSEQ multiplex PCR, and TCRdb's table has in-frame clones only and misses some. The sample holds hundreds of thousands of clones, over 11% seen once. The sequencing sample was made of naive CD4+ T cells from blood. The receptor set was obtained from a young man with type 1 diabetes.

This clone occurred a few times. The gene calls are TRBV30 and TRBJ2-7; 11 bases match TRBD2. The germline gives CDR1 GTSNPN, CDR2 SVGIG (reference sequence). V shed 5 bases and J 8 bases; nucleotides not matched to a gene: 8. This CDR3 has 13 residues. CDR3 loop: CAWEIAGGTKQYF. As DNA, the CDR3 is TGTGCCTGGGAGATAGCGGGGGGGACCAAGCAGTACTTC.

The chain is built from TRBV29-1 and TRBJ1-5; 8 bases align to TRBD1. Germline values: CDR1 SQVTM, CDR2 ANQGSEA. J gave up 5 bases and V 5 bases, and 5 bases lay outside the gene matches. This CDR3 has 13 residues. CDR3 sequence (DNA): TGCAGCGTTCAGGGGGCGCGAGATCAGCCCCAGCATTTT. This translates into CSVQGARDQPQHF.

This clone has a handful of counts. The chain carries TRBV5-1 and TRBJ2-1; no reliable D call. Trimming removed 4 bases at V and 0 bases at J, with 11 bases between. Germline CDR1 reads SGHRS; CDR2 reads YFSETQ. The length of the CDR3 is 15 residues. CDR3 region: CASSPGSPSYNEQFF. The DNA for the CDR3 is TGCGCCAGCAGCCCCGGGTCCCCCTCCTACAATGAGCAGTTCTTC.

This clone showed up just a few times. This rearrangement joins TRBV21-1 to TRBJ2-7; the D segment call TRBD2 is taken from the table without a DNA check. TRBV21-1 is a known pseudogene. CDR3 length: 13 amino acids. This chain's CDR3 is CASPQTFSYEQYF. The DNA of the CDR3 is TGTGCCAGCCCTCAGACTTTCTCCTACGAGCAGTACTTC.

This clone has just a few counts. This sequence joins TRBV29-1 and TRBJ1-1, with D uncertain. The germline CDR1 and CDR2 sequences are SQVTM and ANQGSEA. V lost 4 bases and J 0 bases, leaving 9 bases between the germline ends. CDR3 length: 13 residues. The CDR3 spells CSVGSAVNTEAFF. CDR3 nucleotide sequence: TGCAGCGTTGGGTCCGCAGTGAACACTGAAGCTTTCTTT.

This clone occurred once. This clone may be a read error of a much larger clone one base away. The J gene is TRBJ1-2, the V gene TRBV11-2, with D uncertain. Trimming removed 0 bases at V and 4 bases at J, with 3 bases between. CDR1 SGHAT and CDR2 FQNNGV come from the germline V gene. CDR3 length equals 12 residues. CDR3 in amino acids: CASSLEAYGYTF. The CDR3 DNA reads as TGTGCCAGCAGCTTAGAGGCCTATGGCTACACCTTC.

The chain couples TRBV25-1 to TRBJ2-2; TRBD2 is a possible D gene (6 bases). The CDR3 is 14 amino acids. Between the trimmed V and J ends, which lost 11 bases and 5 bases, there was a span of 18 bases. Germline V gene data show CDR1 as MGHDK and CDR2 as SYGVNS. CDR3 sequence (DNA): TGTGCCGTACAAACCGGGACTCATACCGGGGAGCTGTTTTTT. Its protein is CAVQTGTHTGELFF.

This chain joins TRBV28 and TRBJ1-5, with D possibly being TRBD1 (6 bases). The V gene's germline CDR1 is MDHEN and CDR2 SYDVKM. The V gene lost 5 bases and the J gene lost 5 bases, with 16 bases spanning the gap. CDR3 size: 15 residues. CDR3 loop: CASSPTGAWDQPQHF. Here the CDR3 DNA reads TGTGCCAGCAGTCCCACGGGGGCCTGGGATCAGCCCCAGCATTTT.

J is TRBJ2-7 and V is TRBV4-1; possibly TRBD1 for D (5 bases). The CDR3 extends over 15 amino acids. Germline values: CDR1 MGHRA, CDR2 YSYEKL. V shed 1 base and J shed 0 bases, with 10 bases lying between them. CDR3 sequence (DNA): TGCGCCAGCAGCCAAGGCTGGGGCAGCTCCTACGAGCAGTACTTC. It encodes CASSQGWGSSYEQYF.